Listed here are 4 T cell receptor beta chains from one sample, sequenced in a study of Tregs in tolerant kidney transplant recipients. The data were produced by immunoSEQ multiplex PCR, yet TCRdb's version contains in-frame clones alone and is incomplete. The sample holds 60,000 to 95,000 clones, roughly 98% seen once. The specimen was CD4+ T cells from blood, collected before the transplant. These receptors were obtained from a human donor who received a combined kidney and bone marrow transplant.

The chain employs TRBV29-1 and TRBJ2-2; 10 bases map to TRBD2. J lost 6 bases, V lost 6 bases, and 7 bases had no gene match. CDR1 is SQVTM and CDR2 is ANQGSEA in the germline V gene. The CDR3 contains 14 residues. CDR3 sequence (DNA): TGCAGCGTGGGGTGGAGCGGGGGGGCCGGGGAGCTGTTTTTT. It translates to CSVGWSGGAGELFF.

The rearrangement uses TRBV6-5 and TRBJ1-2; D unresolved. Germline CDR1 reads MNHEY; CDR2 reads SVGAGI. Trimming cost V 5 bases and J 8 bases, with 15 bases left between them. The CDR3 is 13 residues long. Written as DNA, the CDR3 is TGTGCCAGCAGTCGAGGGCCGTTTGGAGGCTACACCTTC. Its translation: CASSRGPFGGYTF.

This clone occurred once. The chain combines TRBV4-3 with TRBJ2-2; 7 bases fit TRBD2. V dropped 0 bases and J dropped 5; count of bases not matched to a gene: 9. CDR3 length: 17 amino acids. The germline CDR1 and CDR2 sequences are LGHNA and YSLEER. In DNA, the CDR3 is TGCGCCAGCAGCCAAGATTTGGGGGGGTGGGGAACCGGGGAGCTGTTTTTT. This translates into CASSQDLGGWGTGELFF.

The rearrangement uses TRBV5-1 and TRBJ1-5; 8 bases agree with TRBD1. This CDR3 has 16 amino acids. J lost 3 bases, V lost 4 bases, and 9 bases had no gene match. Per germline, CDR1 SGHRS and CDR2 YFSETQ. The CDR3, as DNA: TGCGCCAGCAGCGCTGGGACAGGTCGTTACAATCAGCCCCAGCATTTT. Its protein is CASSAGTGRYNQPQHF.